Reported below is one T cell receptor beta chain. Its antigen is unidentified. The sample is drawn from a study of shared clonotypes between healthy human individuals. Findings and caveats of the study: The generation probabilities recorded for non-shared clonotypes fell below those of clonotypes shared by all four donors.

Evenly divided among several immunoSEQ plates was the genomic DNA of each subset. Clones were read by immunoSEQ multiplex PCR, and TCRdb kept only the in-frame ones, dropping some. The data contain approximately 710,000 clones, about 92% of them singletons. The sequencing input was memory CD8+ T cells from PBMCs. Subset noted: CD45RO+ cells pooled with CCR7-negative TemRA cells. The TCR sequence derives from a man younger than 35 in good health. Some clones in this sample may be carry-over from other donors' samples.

CDR3 region: CASSFELGAVYGYTF. DNA for the CDR3: TGTGCCAGCAGTTTTGAGTTGGGGGCCGTCTATGGCTACACCTTC. The chain carries TRBV28 and TRBJ1-2, with D maybe TRBD1 (6 bases). The CDR3 runs to 15 residues. V was cut by 3 bases and J by 4 bases, with 15 bases left in between. CDR1 and CDR2 from the germline V gene are MDHEN and SYDVKM.